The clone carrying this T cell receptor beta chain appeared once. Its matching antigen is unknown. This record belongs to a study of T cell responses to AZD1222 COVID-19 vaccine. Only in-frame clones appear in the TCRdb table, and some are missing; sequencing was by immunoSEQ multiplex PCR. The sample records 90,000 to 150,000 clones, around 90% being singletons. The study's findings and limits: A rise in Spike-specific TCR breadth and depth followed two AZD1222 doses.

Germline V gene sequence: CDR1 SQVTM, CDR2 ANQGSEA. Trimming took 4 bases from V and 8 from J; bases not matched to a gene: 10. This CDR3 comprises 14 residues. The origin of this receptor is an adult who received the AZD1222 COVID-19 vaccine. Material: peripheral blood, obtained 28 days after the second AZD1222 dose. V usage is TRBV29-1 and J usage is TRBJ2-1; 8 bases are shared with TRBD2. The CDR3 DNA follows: TGCAGCGTTGTCTTCGCGGGGGGTGGGTATGAGCAGTTCTTC. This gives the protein CSVVFAGGGYEQFF.